This T cell receptor (beta chain) was retrieved from a study of Ad26.COV2.S vaccination and SARS-CoV-2 variants. Whole-study results and caveats: Substantial response breadth was reportedly seen for spike-specific CD8+ and CD4+ T cells after vaccination.

The CDR3 is 16 residues long. Germline V gene lookup returns CDR1 SGHVS and CDR2 FQNEAQ. V was clipped by 2 bases and J by 3 bases; unmatched bases: 8. The treatment here: about 20 received Ad26.COV2.S at low or high dose, single or two shots; roughly five received placebo; per-sample allocation not given. Specimen acquisition occurred on day 63 following the initial vaccine or placebo injection. Profiled with immunoSEQ multiplex PCR; TCRdb holds only in-frame clones, not every one. The sample lists fewer than 400,000 clones; approximately 87% were seen once. This clone was recorded once. No antigen is known for it.

The sample here was peripheral blood, taken in a trial of Ad26.COV2.S vaccine versus placebo. This chain joins TRBV7-8 and TRBJ2-7; 9 nucleotides agree with TRBD2. The origin of this receptor is a person aged 18 to 65 who received the Ad26.COV2.S COVID-19 vaccine or a placebo. As DNA, the CDR3 is TGTGCCAGCAGCTTATACCCAGCGGGAGGACTCTACGAGCAGTACGTC. Translating gives CASSLYPAGGLYEQYV.